Each of the 19 T cell receptor beta chains below was sequenced from the same sample in a study of T cell repertoires in cytomegalovirus infection. TCRdb reprocessed the reads with MiXCR, giving one entry per CDR3 protein. The sample shows over 300,000 distinct CDR3 sequences, 15% to 20% of them seen only once. The sample consisted of PBMCs. All receptors come from a human donor in good health (CMV status not recorded). Some clones in this sample may be carry-over from other donors' samples.

This clonotype was detected a few times. The chain employs TRBV20-1 and TRBJ1-1; D is unclear. V lost 5 bases and J 0 bases, leaving 4 bases between the germline ends. Germline values: CDR1 DFQATT, CDR2 SNEGSKA (reference sequence). The CDR3 has 11 residues. Here the CDR3 reads CSAYVNTEAFF. CDR3 sequence (DNA): TGCAGTGCTTACGTGAACACTGAAGCTTTCTTT.

This clonotype was seen a handful of times. The V call is TRBV28, the J call TRBJ2-1, with TRBD2 matching over 7 bases. CDR1 and CDR2 (germline): MDHEN, SYDVKM. The V gene end was trimmed by 3 bases and the J gene end by 7 bases; junction bases not matched to a gene: 9. The CDR3 runs 15 residues. The CDR3 loop is CASSLSGGGWNEQFF. The DNA of the CDR3 is TGTGCCAGCAGTTTGTCGGGGGGTGGGTGGAATGAGCAGTTCTTC.

This clonotype occurred a few times. The chain joins TRBV7-8 to TRBJ1-1; TRBD1 might be the D (5 bases). In germline, CDR1 is SGHVS, CDR2 FQNEAQ. This CDR3 region has 15 residues. The V gene lost 5 bases and the J gene lost 7 bases, with 20 bases spanning the gap. The CDR3 nucleotides read TGTGCCAGCAGCCCTAACCCGGGGGTCAGCGGTGAAGCTTTCTTT. Amino acid sequence: CASSPNPGVSGEAFF.

The V and J genes are TRBV18 and TRBJ2-1, with TRBD1 matching over 9 bases. Germline assignment: CDR1 KGHSH and CDR2 LQKENI. Trimming removed 8 bases from V and 6 bases from J; junction bases left unmatched: 5. This CDR3 is 13 amino acids long. CDR3 DNA: TGTGCCAGCCGGGACAGGGAGACCAATGAGCAGTTCTTC. Its translation is CASRDRETNEQFF. Together with reference TRBV18 and TRBJ2-1, the CDR3 gives the full variable domain: NAGVMQNPRHLVRRRGQEARLRCSPMKGHSHVYWYRQLPEEGLKFMVYLQKENIIDESGMPKERFSAEFPKEGPSILRIQQVVRGDSAAYFCASRDRETNEQFFGPGTRLTVL.

Many counts were recorded for this clonotype. The rearrangement joins TRBV7-9 to TRBJ2-1; 9 bases agree with TRBD2. V lost 1 base and J lost 4; bases outside the gene matches: 11. CDR1 is SEHNR, CDR2 FQNEAQ, per germline (reference sequence). CDR3 length: 18 residues. The CDR3 here is CASSLVGGGASLYNEQFF. The CDR3 DNA sequence: TGTGCCAGCAGCTTAGTAGGCGGGGGGGCCTCTCTGTACAATGAGCAGTTCTTC.

The chain is built from TRBV11-2 and TRBJ2-7; D not resolved. Trimming cost V 1 base and J 3 bases, with 16 bases left between them. CDR1 is SGHAT and CDR2 is FQNNGV in the germline V gene. This CDR3 has 16 amino acids. The CDR3 sequence: CASSLGRFGQDYEQYF. CDR3 bases: TGTGCCAGCAGCTTAGGAAGATTCGGGCAAGACTACGAGCAGTACTTC.

This rearrangement joins TRBV19 to TRBJ2-4, with a weak D call TRBD2 (5 bases). This CDR3 comprises 13 residues. V was pared by 5 bases and J by 7 bases, with 12 bases between. Germline V gene sequence: CDR1 LNHDA, CDR2 SQIVND (reference sequence). CDR3 bases: TGTGCCAGTAGTGCGGGCAGTTTGAACATTCAGTACTTC. Amino acids: CASSAGSLNIQYF.

There are many counts of this clonotype. This sequence joins TRBV7-8 and TRBJ2-1, with TRBD1 as a possible D gene (5 bases). Trimming cost V 0 bases and J 0 bases, with 6 bases left between them. This CDR3 has 15 amino acids. Germline V gene sequence: CDR1 SGHVS, CDR2 FQNEAQ. The CDR3 nucleotides are TGTGCCAGCAGCTTAGCGCAGGGCTCCTACAATGAGCAGTTCTTC. Its protein product is CASSLAQGSYNEQFF. The full variable domain, its missing parts supplied by reference TRBV7-8 and TRBJ2-1, is GAGVSQSPRYKVAKRGQDVALRCDPISGHVSLFWYQQALGQGPEFLTYFQNEAQLDKSGLPSDRFFAERPEGSVSTLKIQRTQQEDSAVYLCASSLAQGSYNEQFFGPGTRLTVL.

The chain is built from TRBV2 and TRBJ2-4; D uncertain. V gave up 3 bases and J gave up 5 bases, with 8 bases separating them. Germline CDR1 and CDR2: SNHLY and FYNNEI. The CDR3 extends over 13 amino acids. The CDR3 is CASSDAWENIQYF. The CDR3 DNA is TGTGCCAGCAGTGACGCTTGGGAAAACATTCAGTACTTC.

This clonotype was found a few times. The gene calls are TRBV7-9 and TRBJ1-1, with a possible D match to TRBD1 (6 bases). Germline loops: CDR1 SEHNR, CDR2 FQNEAQ (reference sequence). Trimming removed 3 bases from V and 2 bases from J, with 22 bases in between. The CDR3 runs 18 residues. Here the CDR3 reads CASSFTALPGQHNTEAFF. The CDR3 DNA reads as TGTGCCAGCAGCTTTACGGCTCTCCCGGGACAACACAACACTGAAGCTTTCTTT.

This chain connects TRBV11-3 to TRBJ2-3, with 9 nucleotides matching TRBD2. The germline V gene has CDR1 SGHNT and CDR2 YENEEA. V lost 1 base to trimming and J lost 6 bases; unmatched junction nucleotides: 14. The CDR3 is 18 amino acids. CDR3 DNA: TGTGCCAGCAGCTTAGGTCAACTGGGAATAGCGGGGGCTGATACGCAGTATTTT. It is translated as CASSLGQLGIAGADTQYF. Together with reference TRBV11-3 and TRBJ2-3, the CDR3 gives the full variable domain: EAGVVQSPRYKIIEKKQPVAFWCNPISGHNTLYWYLQNLGQGPELLIRYENEEAVDDSQLPKDRFSAERLKGVDSTLKIQPAELGDSAVYLCASSLGQLGIAGADTQYFGPGTRLTVL.

The rearrangement joins TRBV20-1 to TRBJ2-2, with D tentatively TRBD1 (6 bases). CDR1 DFQATT and CDR2 SNEGSKA come from the germline V gene (reference sequence). V lost 3 bases to trimming and J lost 6 bases, with 26 bases between them. The CDR3 covers 18 residues. CDR3 sequence reads: CSASFISPNREFPGELFF. The CDR3 DNA sequence: TGCAGTGCTAGTTTTATTTCCCCGAACAGGGAATTCCCCGGGGAGCTGTTTTTT.

The chain has TRBV20-1 and TRBJ1-3; D not resolved. V was shortened by 5 bases and J by 4 bases, with 12 bases between the two germline ends. Germline lookup yields CDR1 DFQATT and CDR2 SNEGSKA (reference sequence). CDR3 length equals 13 residues. CDR3 amino acids: CSAARELGNTIYF. The CDR3 DNA sequence: TGCAGTGCTGCCCGCGAGCTGGGAAACACCATATATTTT.

This clonotype was counted many times. The chain uses TRBV12-3 or TRBV12-4 and TRBJ2-1, with 8 bases aligning to TRBD2. The CDR3 is made up of 15 amino acids. Unmatched junction bases numbered 13, after V lost 7 bases and J lost 8 bases. CDR3 residues: CASTLSGAAMDEQFF. In DNA, the CDR3 is TGTGCCAGCACCCTTAGCGGGGCGGCCATGGATGAGCAGTTCTTC.

The chain employs TRBV20-1 and TRBJ1-3; D unclear. CDR1 is DFQATT, CDR2 SNEGSKA, per germline (reference sequence). Trimming cost V 3 bases and J 5 bases, with 11 bases left between them. This CDR3 has 13 residues. The CDR3, as DNA: TGCAGTGCTAGTGTTGGTTCTCGAAACACCATATATTTT. It encodes CSASVGSRNTIYF.

This clonotype appeared a few times. The CDR3 bases are TGCAGTGCTAGAGTCCATGGTCAGGGCAAAAACATTCAGTACTTC. This gives the protein CSARVHGQGKNIQYF. This chain joins TRBV20-1 and TRBJ2-4; TRBD1 might be the D (5 bases). Per germline, CDR1 DFQATT and CDR2 SNEGSKA (reference sequence). Trimming removed 1 base at V and 3 bases at J, with 13 bases between. The CDR3 extends over 15 amino acids.

The chain uses TRBV3-1 and TRBJ2-3; D may be TRBD2 (5 bases). The CDR3 is 12 amino acids. Trimming shortened V by 1 base and J by 10 bases, and 9 bases separated the two germline ends. Germline V CDR1 and CDR2: LGHDT, YNNKEL (reference sequence). CDR3 residues: CASSQVLAAQYF. DNA of the CDR3: TGTGCCAGCAGCCAAGTCCTAGCCGCGCAGTATTTT.

The rearrangement uses TRBV5-1 and TRBJ1-1, with a weak D call TRBD1 (5 bases). Trimming shortened V by 0 bases and J by 3 bases, and 12 bases separated the two germline ends. The germline CDR1 and CDR2 sequences are SGHRS and YFSETQ. The CDR3 length is 15 residues. CDR3 nucleotides: TGCGCCAGCAGCTTGGCCGGGGCAGGGTACACTGAAGCTTTCTTT. Its protein product is CASSLAGAGYTEAFF.

The chain employs TRBV27 and TRBJ2-3; D is unclear. CDR1 MNHEY and CDR2 SMNVEV come from the germline V gene (reference sequence). Trimming removed 7 bases from V and 1 base from J, with 12 bases in between. CDR3 size: 14 residues. The CDR3 is CASTTGRGTDTQYF. The CDR3 DNA is TGTGCCAGCACCACCGGAAGGGGCACAGATACGCAGTATTTT.